The 20 T cell receptor beta chains presented below share a single source sample, sequenced in a study of cytomegalovirus exposure and HLA in healthy donors. The assay was immunoSEQ multiplex PCR, and TCRdb's table has in-frame clones only and misses some. The sample has about 120,000 clones; roughly 89% are singletons. Sequences were obtained from PBMCs. These TCRs come from a woman between 18 and 29 years old in good health and CMV-seronegative.

In this sample, this clone turned up a few times. The V gene is TRBV30, the J gene TRBJ2-5; D is ambiguous. The CDR3 is 15 amino acids. V dropped 0 bases and J dropped 0 bases, with 11 bases sitting between them. Looked up from germline, CDR1 is GTSNPN and CDR2 is SVGIG (reference sequence). The CDR3 region is CAWSVGGLYQETQYF. The CDR3 DNA reads TGTGCCTGGAGTGTAGGTGGGCTGTACCAAGAGACCCAGTACTTC.

This clone was detected only a few times. This chain connects TRBV5-1 to TRBJ2-2; 7 bases map to TRBD1. CDR1 is SGHRS and CDR2 is YFSETQ in the germline V gene. Trimming removed 4 bases from V and 5 bases from J; junction bases left unmatched: 8. The CDR3 length is 15 residues. The CDR3 DNA follows: TGCGCCAGCAGCCGGGACAGAGAAAGGACCGGGGAGCTGTTTTTT. Its translation is CASSRDRERTGELFF. Complete variable domain (other parts from reference TRBV5-1 and TRBJ2-2): KAGVTQTPRYLIKTRGQQVTLSCSPISGHRSVSWYQQTPGQGLQFLFEYFSETQRNKGNFPGRFSGRQFSNSRSEMNVSTLELGDSALYLCASSRDRERTGELFFGEGSRLTVL.

CDR3 bases: TGCGCCAGCAGCTCCGGGACTGGGACCTACGAGCAGTACTTC. This translates into CASSSGTGTYEQYF. This chain uses TRBV5-1 with TRBJ2-7; tentative D call: TRBD2 (6 bases). The V end was cut by 3 bases, the J end by 2 bases, with 12 bases between. The CDR3 runs to 14 residues. Per germline, CDR1 SGHRS and CDR2 YFSETQ.

The V gene is TRBV7-3, the J gene TRBJ2-5; tentatively, D is TRBD1 (6 bases). The CDR3 has 15 residues. The germline V gene has CDR1 SGHTA and CDR2 FQGTGA. Trimming pared 5 bases from V and 6 bases from J, leaving 19 bases between. CDR3 nucleotide sequence: TGTGCCAGCAGCCTAGGACAGCCCACGGCAAAGACCCAGTACTTC. Translation: CASSLGQPTAKTQYF.

The J gene is TRBJ2-1, the V gene TRBV5-1, with D tentatively TRBD2 (5 bases). The CDR3 is 16 amino acids. Germline CDR1 SGHRS, CDR2 YFSETQ. V shed 0 bases and J shed 13 bases, with 23 bases lying between them. Written as DNA, the CDR3 is TGCGCCAGCAGCTTGGCCTTGGGTTGGGGAGCCGACTACCAGTTCTTC. Translation: CASSLALGWGADYQFF.

This rearrangement joins TRBV4-2 to TRBJ2-3; D is unclear. The CDR3 totals 13 residues. The germline CDR1 and CDR2 sequences are LGHNA and YNFKEQ. V lost 5 bases and J 5 bases, leaving 11 bases between the germline ends. The CDR3, as DNA: TGTGCCAGCAGCTCCTCGCCAGGAGATACGCAGTATTTT. Its translation: CASSSSPGDTQYF.

This chain connects TRBV10-2 to TRBJ1-1, with no clear D. This CDR3 region has 11 residues. Trimming pared 5 bases from V and 4 bases from J, leaving 5 bases between. Germline V lookup: CDR1 WSHSY, CDR2 SAAADI. CDR3 protein: CASSSITEAFF. The DNA of the CDR3 is TGCGCCAGCAGTTCCATCACTGAAGCTTTCTTT.

This sequence joins TRBV11-2 and TRBJ2-1; 11 bases agree with TRBD1. The germline CDR1 and CDR2 sequences are SGHAT and FQNNGV. This CDR3 region has 15 residues. J gave up 5 bases and V 1 base, and 1 base lay outside the gene matches. The CDR3 region has the DNA TGTGCCAGCAGCTTAGGGACAGGGGGCCACAATGAGCAGTTCTTC. This encodes CASSLGTGGHNEQFF.

CDR3 sequence: CASTRTGYAGELFF. The CDR3 bases are TGTGCCAGCACAAGGACAGGGTACGCCGGGGAGCTGTTTTTT. This chain connects TRBV6-1 to TRBJ2-2, with TRBD1 identical over 8 bases. This CDR3 has 14 residues. V shed 7 bases and J 6 bases; nucleotides not matched to a gene: 7. Germline loops: CDR1 MNHNS, CDR2 SASEGT.

The gene calls are TRBV5-6 and TRBJ2-7; D call uncertain. Germline V gene lookup returns CDR1 SGHDT and CDR2 YYEEEE. V lost 2 bases to trimming and J lost 6 bases, with 15 bases between them. This CDR3 region has 14 residues. This CDR3 reads CASSFGQARREQYF. The CDR3 DNA sequence: TGTGCCAGCAGCTTTGGCCAGGCCAGGCGCGAGCAGTACTTC.

This clone was recorded a few times. V usage is TRBV19 and J usage is TRBJ1-1; 10 bases line up with TRBD1. The CDR3 consists of 15 residues. The V segment lost 5 bases and the J segment 1 base; nucleotides outside the gene matches: 4. The V gene's germline CDR1 is LNHDA and CDR2 SQIVND (reference sequence). CDR3 sequence reads: CASSSTGGRNTEAFF. The CDR3 coding sequence is TGTGCCAGTAGTTCGACAGGGGGCAGGAACACTGAAGCTTTCTTT.

The chain has TRBV7-2 and TRBJ2-2, with a weak D call TRBD1 (6 bases). Trimming removed 3 bases from V and 8 bases from J, with 16 bases in between. This CDR3 has 15 residues. The V gene's germline CDR1 is SGHTA and CDR2 FQGNSA. CDR3 bases: TGTGCCAGCAGCTTCCTAAAGGGGGTAGCGGGGGAGCTGTTTTTT. This translates into CASSFLKGVAGELFF. Drawing the rest from reference TRBV7-2 and TRBJ2-2, the complete variable domain is GAGVSQSPSNKVTEKGKDVELRCDPISGHTALYWYRQSLGQGLEFLIYFQGNSAPDKSGLPSDRFSAERTGGSVSTLTIQRTQQEDSAVYLCASSFLKGVAGELFFGEGSRLTVL.

This chain links TRBV9 with TRBJ1-2, with D possibly TRBD1 on 6 matching bases. Trimming removed 4 bases from V and 6 bases from J, with 16 bases in between. The CDR3 has 14 residues. Germline CDR1 reads SGDLS; CDR2 reads YYNGEE. CDR3 region: CASSSGGTTNGYTF. The CDR3 region has the DNA TGTGCCAGCAGCTCCGGGGGGACAACGAATGGCTACACCTTC. Full variable domain (outside the CDR3, taken from reference TRBV9 and TRBJ1-2): DSGVTQTPKHLITATGQRVTLRCSPRSGDLSVYWYQQSLDQGLQFLIQYYNGEERAKGNILERFSAQQFPDLHSELNLSSLELGDSALYFCASSSGGTTNGYTFGSGTRLTVV.

The rearrangement uses TRBV7-4 and TRBJ2-4; 10 bases are shared with TRBD1. The CDR3 loop spans 16 amino acids. V was clipped by 5 bases and J by 4 bases; unmatched bases: 8. Germline CDR1 and CDR2: SGHVT and SQSDAQ. The CDR3 sequence is CASSQPRDRGKNIQYF. The DNA for the CDR3 is TGTGCCAGCAGCCAACCGCGGGACAGGGGAAAAAACATTCAGTACTTC.

The chain recombines TRBV7-9 with TRBJ1-2; D perhaps matches TRBD1 (6 bases). Germline-derived CDR1 and CDR2 are SEHNR and FQNEAQ (reference sequence). The V end lost 2 bases, the J end lost 0 bases, and 19 bases lay between the germline ends. The CDR3 loop spans 18 amino acids. The CDR3 bases are TGTGCCAGCAGCTTACTACAGGGTGTACTTGATTCTAACTATGGCTACACCTTC. This codes for CASSLLQGVLDSNYGYTF.

This rearrangement joins TRBV4-3 to TRBJ1-1, with D hard to call. This CDR3 comprises 13 residues. Germline V gives CDR1 LGHNA, CDR2 YSLEER. The V end was cut by 1 base, the J end by 5 bases, with 8 bases between. CDR3 nucleotides: TGCGCCAGCAGCCAAGGTCTCTCGACTGAAGCTTTCTTT. It is translated as CASSQGLSTEAFF.

The chain has TRBV2 and TRBJ1-1, with 7 positions matching TRBD1. The CDR3 spans 15 residues. With V trimmed by 7 bases and J by 4 bases, 12 bases remained unmatched. Germline-derived CDR1 and CDR2 are SNHLY and FYNNEI. The CDR3 loop is CASNTQTGLGTEAFF. CDR3 DNA sequence: TGTGCCAGCAATACGCAGACAGGGTTGGGCACTGAAGCTTTCTTT.

V gene TRBV5-6 combines with J gene TRBJ2-7, with D perhaps TRBD2 (5 bases). The germline V and J ends were trimmed by 1 base and 0 bases, with 5 bases remaining between them. The CDR3 contains 13 residues. Per germline, CDR1 SGHDT and CDR2 YYEEEE. The CDR3 loop reads CASSLTSSYEQYF. Here the CDR3 DNA reads TGTGCCAGCAGCTTGACTAGCTCCTACGAGCAGTACTTC.

This clone was counted once. V gene TRBV6-6 combines with J gene TRBJ2-7; 11 nucleotides align to TRBD2. Germline trimming cut 5 bases from V and 2 bases from J; bases unmatched to any gene: 8. Germline-derived CDR1 and CDR2 are MNHNY and SVGAGI (reference sequence). The CDR3 contains 16 residues. The CDR3 DNA sequence: TGTGCCAGCAGTCCAACTCGACTAGCGGGAACCTACGAGCAGTACTTC. Translation gives CASSPTRLAGTYEQYF.

V gene TRBV6-1 combines with J gene TRBJ1-2; tentative D call: TRBD1 (6 bases). This CDR3 is 14 amino acids long. CDR1 and CDR2 from the germline V gene are MNHNS and SASEGT. Trimming left V 2 bases short and J 4 bases short, with 11 bases between. CDR3 protein: CASSELQGGYGYTF. The DNA for the CDR3 is TGTGCCAGCAGTGAATTACAGGGTGGCTATGGCTACACCTTC.